Listed here are 27 T cell receptor beta chains from one sample, sequenced in a study of blood T cell repertoires in COVID-19. TCRdb's table, derived via immunoSEQ multiplex PCR, lists solely in-frame clones and lacks some. The sample records hundreds of thousands of clones, 86% being singletons. Sequencing used peripheral blood. The receptor set was obtained from a woman in her twenties or thirties with active or convalescent COVID-19.

The chain combines TRBV25-1 with TRBJ1-2; 9 bases match TRBD1. From germline, CDR1 is MGHDK and CDR2 SYGVNS. Trimming took 6 bases from V and 0 from J; bases not matched to a gene: 2. The CDR3 runs to 14 residues. The CDR3 is CASRGQGANYGYTF. CDR3 DNA sequence: TGTGCCAGCAGGGGACAGGGAGCTAACTATGGCTACACCTTC.

This sequence joins TRBV29-1 and TRBJ1-1, with 9 bases matching TRBD1. Germline V gene data show CDR1 as SQVTM and CDR2 as ANQGSEA. This CDR3 is 14 amino acids long. The V gene end was trimmed by 1 base and the J gene end by 6 bases; junction bases not matched to a gene: 6. The CDR3, as DNA: TGCAGCGTTGAAGTTCTGGACAGGGGAGCTGAAGCTTTCTTT. It is translated as CSVEVLDRGAEAFF.

The gene calls are TRBV5-1 and TRBJ1-6; D might be TRBD1 (6 bases). This CDR3 contains 17 residues. Germline V CDR1 and CDR2: SGHRS, YFSETQ. V dropped 0 bases and J dropped 1 base, with 11 bases sitting between them. The CDR3 spells CASSLAGQRSYNSPLHF. CDR3 nucleotides: TGCGCCAGCAGCTTGGCGGGACAACGGTCCTATAATTCACCCCTCCACTTT.

The table lists this clone with a few counts. The chain has TRBV10-2 and TRBJ1-2; D not certain. Germline CDR1 reads WSHSY; CDR2 reads SAAADI. CDR3 size: 13 residues. V was pared by 2 bases and J by 4 bases, with 8 bases between. The CDR3 spells CASSEIRGYGYTF. The CDR3 nucleotides read TGCGCCAGCAGTGAGATACGGGGCTATGGCTACACCTTC.

The rearrangement links TRBV5-1 to TRBJ1-2; the match to TRBD1 covers 7 bases. The CDR3 spans 16 residues. Germline V gene sequence: CDR1 SGHRS, CDR2 YFSETQ. V lost 2 bases, J lost 1 base, and 8 bases stayed unmatched. The CDR3, as DNA: TGCGCCAGCAGCTTAGGGGGCGCGATGGATAACTATGGCTACACCTTC. Translation: CASSLGGAMDNYGYTF. The whole variable domain, remainder taken from reference TRBV5-1 and TRBJ1-2, is KAGVTQTPRYLIKTRGQQVTLSCSPISGHRSVSWYQQTPGQGLQFLFEYFSETQRNKGNFPGRFSGRQFSNSRSEMNVSTLELGDSALYLCASSLGGAMDNYGYTFGSGTRLTVV.

This clone was seen once. The chain carries TRBV5-1 and TRBJ2-5; the D gene is possibly TRBD2 (5 bases). Between the trimmed V and J ends, which lost 0 bases and 2 bases, there was a span of 14 bases. CDR1 is SGHRS, CDR2 YFSETQ, per germline. The CDR3 sequence is 16 residues long. The chain's CDR3 is CASSLAWGAEQETQYF. In nucleotides, the CDR3 is TGCGCCAGCAGCTTGGCCTGGGGAGCGGAACAAGAGACCCAGTACTTC.

The rearrangement uses TRBV6-1 and TRBJ2-3, with a possible D match to TRBD1 (5 bases). The CDR3 spans 16 residues. Germline-derived CDR1 and CDR2 are MNHNS and SASEGT. Trimming took 4 bases from V and 4 from J, leaving 18 bases between them. The CDR3 DNA reads as TGTGCCAGCAGTGTGAGGTTAAGGGGCATATCAGATACGCAGTATTTT. It specifies CASSVRLRGISDTQYF.

The CDR3 DNA follows: TGTGCCAGCAGCCAAGAAGCTAGCTTGTCCACCGGGGAGCTGTTTTTT. Translated: CASSQEASLSTGELFF. The chain links TRBV4-2 to TRBJ2-2; D perhaps matches TRBD2 (5 bases). Germline CDR1 and CDR2: LGHNA and YNFKEQ. This CDR3 has 16 amino acids. V lost 0 bases and J 4 bases, leaving 12 bases between the germline ends.

This clone has at least ten counts. This rearrangement joins TRBV2 to TRBJ2-7, with 7 bases fitting TRBD1. Germline CDR1 is SNHLY and CDR2 is FYNNEI. This CDR3 spans 13 amino acids. The junction had 4 bases not matched to a gene; V was cut back by 6 bases and J by 2 bases. The CDR3 nucleotides are TGTGCCAGCAGAAGACAGGGAACCTACGAGCAGTACTTC. Its protein is CASRRQGTYEQYF. The whole variable domain, filled in from reference TRBV2 and TRBJ2-7, reads EPEVTQTPSHQVTQMGQEVILRCVPISNHLYFYWYRQILGQKVEFLVSFYNNEISEKSEIFDDQFSVERPDGSNFTLKIRSTKLEDSAMYFCASRRQGTYEQYFGPGTRLTVT.

V usage is TRBV5-4 and J usage is TRBJ2-3; the match to TRBD1 covers 8 bases. The CDR3 consists of 17 residues. The ends lost 0 bases at V and 6 bases at J; junction bases unmatched: 12. Germline loops: CDR1 SGHNT, CDR2 YYREEE (reference sequence). CDR3 residues: CASSLATGGLGVDTQYF. For the CDR3, the DNA is TGTGCCAGCAGCTTGGCTACAGGGGGGCTAGGTGTCGATACGCAGTATTTT.

The chain carries TRBV5-1 and TRBJ1-2; no firm D call. Trimming took off 7 bases at V and 3 bases at J, with 13 bases between the two ends. The length of the CDR3 is 13 residues. CDR1 is SGHRS and CDR2 is YFSETQ in the germline V gene. For the CDR3, the DNA is TGCGCCAGCGCCTTAGACGGAGACTATGGCTACACCTTC. Encoded protein: CASALDGDYGYTF.

The chain recombines TRBV7-9 with TRBJ1-4; D possibly corresponds to TRBD1 (5 bases). Per the germline V gene, CDR1 is SEHNR and CDR2 is FQNEAQ (reference sequence). V lost 11 bases to trimming and J lost 0 bases, with 16 bases between them. The CDR3 totals 15 residues. In DNA, the CDR3 is TGTGCCGTCATGGGGGGTTTTACAACTAATGAAAAACTGTTTTTT. It is translated as CAVMGGFTTNEKLFF.

The chain has TRBV5-1 and TRBJ2-1, with D perhaps matching TRBD2 (5 bases). This CDR3 spans 18 amino acids. Germline loops: CDR1 SGHRS, CDR2 YFSETQ. V was pared by 0 bases and J by 2 bases, with 18 bases between. The CDR3 DNA follows: TGCGCCAGCAGCTTGGAAAGGTTAGGACTCGGCGCCTACAATGAGCAGTTCTTC. It encodes CASSLERLGLGAYNEQFF.

The chain is built from TRBV18 and TRBJ2-2, with no clear D. The V end lost 2 bases, the J end lost 6 bases, and 7 bases lay between the germline ends. The CDR3 spans 13 residues. From germline, CDR1 is KGHSH and CDR2 LQKENI. CDR3 in amino acids: CASSPGPPGELFF. The DNA for the CDR3 is TGTGCCAGCTCACCAGGGCCGCCCGGGGAGCTGTTTTTT. The full variable domain, with the rest looked up from reference TRBV18 and TRBJ2-2, is NAGVMQNPRHLVRRRGQEARLRCSPMKGHSHVYWYRQLPEEGLKFMVYLQKENIIDESGMPKERFSAEFPKEGPSILRIQQVVRGDSAAYFCASSPGPPGELFFGEGSRLTVL.

The chain has TRBV5-1 and TRBJ2-7; D unclear. CDR1 and CDR2 from the germline V gene are SGHRS and YFSETQ. The CDR3 runs to 15 residues. Deletions cut 5 bases from V and 0 bases from J, with 15 bases between. The CDR3 region is CASRLDTQRSYEQYF. CDR3 sequence (DNA): TGCGCCAGCAGACTCGACACTCAACGCTCCTACGAGCAGTACTTC.

J is TRBJ2-2 and V is TRBV7-9, with D possibly matching TRBD1 (6 bases). Germline loops: CDR1 SEHNR, CDR2 FQNEAQ (reference sequence). The CDR3 covers 17 residues. Between the trimmed V and J ends, which lost 2 bases and 0 bases, there was a span of 13 bases. Here the CDR3 DNA reads TGTGCCAGCAGCTTAAGCTGGGGACAAACGAACACCGGGGAGCTGTTTTTT. This translates into CASSLSWGQTNTGELFF.

The chain recombines TRBV15 with TRBJ2-7, with 8 bases matching TRBD1. Germline values: CDR1 LNHNV, CDR2 YYDKDF (reference sequence). Trimming took 5 bases from V and 3 from J; bases not matched to a gene: 6. CDR3 length: 14 amino acids. The CDR3 is CATSGRQGHYEQYF. In nucleotides, the CDR3 is TGTGCCACCAGCGGACGACAGGGGCACTACGAGCAGTACTTC.

The chain has TRBV5-1 and TRBJ1-2; D possibly corresponds to TRBD1 (5 bases). V lost 4 bases and J 1 base, leaving 11 bases between the germline ends. Germline CDR1 and CDR2: SGHRS and YFSETQ. The CDR3 loop spans 14 amino acids. Written as DNA, the CDR3 is TGCGCCAGCAGCCCCGCGGGGGATAACTATGGCTACACCTTC. Translating it yields CASSPAGDNYGYTF.

This rearrangement joins TRBV2 to TRBJ2-5; weak D call: TRBD1 (6 bases). CDR1 is SNHLY, CDR2 FYNNEI, per germline. The V and J ends lost 3 bases and 9 bases respectively, with 11 bases between them. The CDR3 covers 12 residues. The CDR3 here is CASSDIRQAQYF. DNA for the CDR3: TGTGCCAGCAGTGATATAAGACAGGCCCAGTACTTC.

The rearrangement uses TRBV4-1 and TRBJ1-1; TRBD1 agrees at 10 bases. V lost 4 bases to trimming and J lost 2 bases; unmatched junction nucleotides: 7. Germline assignment: CDR1 MGHRA and CDR2 YSYEKL. This CDR3 has 16 amino acids. Written as DNA, the CDR3 is TGCGCCAGCAGCCCCTCGGGGGACAGGGGTAACACTGAAGCTTTCTTT. This encodes CASSPSGDRGNTEAFF.

The chain uses TRBV4-2 and TRBJ2-7; D possibly corresponds to TRBD2 (5 bases). Trimming removed 0 bases at V and 4 bases at J, with 13 bases between. The CDR3 spans 15 residues. Germline V CDR1 and CDR2: LGHNA, YNFKEQ. The CDR3 spells CASSQDGLAEYEQYF. Here the CDR3 DNA reads TGTGCCAGCAGCCAAGATGGCCTAGCCGAATACGAGCAGTACTTC.

This clone has only one observation. J is TRBJ1-6 and V is TRBV12-3 or TRBV12-4; possibly TRBD1 for D (6 bases). Trimming took 7 bases from V and 11 from J, leaving 12 bases between them. This CDR3 comprises 12 residues. DNA for the CDR3: TGTGCCAGCACCCAAACAGGGACACCCCTCCACTTT. Protein sequence: CASTQTGTPLHF.

The J gene is TRBJ2-2, the V gene TRBV4-1; unclear D gene. The germline V gene encodes CDR1 MGHRA and CDR2 YSYEKL. CDR3 length: 15 amino acids. The ends were cut back, 1 base at V and 0 bases at J, with 6 bases in the middle. DNA for the CDR3: TGCGCCAGCAGCCAAGGGCCAGCGAACACCGGGGAGCTGTTTTTT. Translating it yields CASSQGPANTGELFF.

Only a few counts were recorded for this clone. The J gene is TRBJ1-1, the V gene TRBV5-8; 8 bases align to TRBD1. The V segment lost 7 bases and the J segment 5 bases; nucleotides outside the gene matches: 19. This CDR3 region has 17 residues. The germline V gene encodes CDR1 SGHTS and CDR2 YDEGEE. Here the CDR3 DNA reads TGTGCCAGCCCCTGGGATCCACTTCAGGGGGCGCGTACTGAAGCTTTCTTT. This encodes CASPWDPLQGARTEAFF.

Concerning this clone itself: Additional DNA sequences in this sample encode the identical CDR3. The V gene is TRBV6-1, the J gene TRBJ1-5; D may be TRBD1 (5 bases). Germline-derived CDR1 and CDR2 are MNHNS and SASEGT. This CDR3 is 13 amino acids long. V dropped 2 bases and J dropped 4 bases, with 6 bases sitting between them. As DNA, the CDR3 is TGTGCCAGCAGTGAACCAGGGAATCAGCCCCAGCATTTT. Encoded protein: CASSEPGNQPQHF.

V and J are TRBV4-2 and TRBJ2-7; 8 bases are a match to TRBD2. The CDR3 extends over 17 amino acids. Germline V gives CDR1 LGHNA, CDR2 YNFKEQ. V lost 0 bases to trimming and J lost 0 bases; unmatched junction nucleotides: 7. The DNA for the CDR3 is TGTGCCAGCAGCCAAGATCCGGCAAGCGGGAGCTCCTACGAGCAGTACTTC. It specifies CASSQDPASGSSYEQYF.

This clone was observed a single time. The chain couples TRBV10-2 to TRBJ2-3; D unclear. Germline V gene data show CDR1 as WSHSY and CDR2 as SAAADI. Deletions cut 8 bases from V and 4 bases from J, with 7 bases between. CDR3 size: 11 residues. The chain's CDR3 is CASLESDTQYF. As DNA, the CDR3 is TGCGCCAGCCTGGAGTCAGATACGCAGTATTTT.